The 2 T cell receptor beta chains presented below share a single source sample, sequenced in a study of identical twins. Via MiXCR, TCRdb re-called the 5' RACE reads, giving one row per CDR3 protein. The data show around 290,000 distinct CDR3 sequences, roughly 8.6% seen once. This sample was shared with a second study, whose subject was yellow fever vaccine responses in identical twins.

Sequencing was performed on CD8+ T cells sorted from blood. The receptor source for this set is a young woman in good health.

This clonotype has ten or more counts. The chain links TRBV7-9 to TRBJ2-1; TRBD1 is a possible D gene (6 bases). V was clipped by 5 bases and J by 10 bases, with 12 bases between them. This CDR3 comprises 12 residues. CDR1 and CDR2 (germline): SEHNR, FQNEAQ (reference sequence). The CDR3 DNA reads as TGTGCCAGCAGCGGGGACAAATGGGAGCAGTTCTTC. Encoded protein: CASSGDKWEQFF.

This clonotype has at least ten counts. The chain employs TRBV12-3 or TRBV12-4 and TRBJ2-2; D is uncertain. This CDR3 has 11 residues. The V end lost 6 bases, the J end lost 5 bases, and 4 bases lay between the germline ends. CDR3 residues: CASRATGELFF. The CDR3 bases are TGTGCCAGCAGGGCTACCGGGGAGCTGTTTTTT.